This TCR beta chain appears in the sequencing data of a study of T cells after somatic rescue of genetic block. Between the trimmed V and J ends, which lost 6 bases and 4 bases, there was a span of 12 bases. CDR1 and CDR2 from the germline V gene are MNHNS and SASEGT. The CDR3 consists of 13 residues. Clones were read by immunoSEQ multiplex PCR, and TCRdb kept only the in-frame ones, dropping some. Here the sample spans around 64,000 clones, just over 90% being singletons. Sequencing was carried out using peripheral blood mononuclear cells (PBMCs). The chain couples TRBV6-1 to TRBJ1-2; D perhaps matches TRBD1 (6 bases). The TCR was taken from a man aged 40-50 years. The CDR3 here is CASRYRDFYGYTF. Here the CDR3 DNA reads TGTGCCAGCAGGTACAGGGATTTCTATGGCTACACCTTC.